This passage covers 19 T cell receptor beta chains from one sample sequenced in a study of CD8+CD57+ T cells in acquired aplastic anemia. The patients chosen for sequencing had shown expansion of CD8+CD57+ cells (detected by flow cytometry). Profiling that covered TCR beta VDJ and CDR3 relied on genomic DNA as its template. One entry per CDR3 protein, called by TCRdb with MiXCR from the reads. The table lists 200,000 to 250,000 distinct CDR3 sequences, roughly 50% of them singletons, with about 20% in the top ten. Sequenced: sorted CD4+, CD8+, or CD8+CD57+ T cells (not recorded which) from PBMCs. The receptor source for this set is a human donor with aplastic anemia.

This clonotype appeared a few times. The chain couples TRBV7-9 to TRBJ1-5, with TRBD1 identical over 10 bases. V was pared by 5 bases and J by 4 bases, with 11 bases of the junction left unmatched. The CDR3 has 17 amino acids. Germline CDR1 and CDR2: SEHNR and FQNEAQ (reference sequence). CDR3 loop: CASSPGMGQGLNQPQHF. CDR3 coding DNA: TGTGCCAGCAGCCCGGGCATGGGACAGGGGTTGAATCAGCCCCAGCATTTT.

The CDR3 coding sequence is TGTGCCAGCAGCTTGGCCAAGGCGGTCGGCTACACCTTC. Amino acids: CASSLAKAVGYTF. The chain recombines TRBV5-6 with TRBJ1-2; D not certain. V lost 0 bases, J lost 8 bases, and 11 bases lay in between. This CDR3 has 13 amino acids. Looked up from germline, CDR1 is SGHDT and CDR2 is YYEEEE.

Ten or more counts support this clonotype. The rearrangement joins TRBV7-8 to TRBJ1-1, with a possible D match to TRBD1 (6 bases). Deletions cut 3 bases from V and 2 bases from J, with 10 bases between. CDR3 length: 14 residues. The germline V gene has CDR1 SGHVS and CDR2 FQNEAQ. In nucleotides, the CDR3 is TGTGCCAGCAGCTTCATACAGGGTAACACTGAAGCTTTCTTT. Residues: CASSFIQGNTEAFF.

This clonotype was seen at least ten times. This sequence joins TRBV2 and TRBJ2-5; 8 positions match TRBD2. This CDR3 is built from 17 residues. Germline CDR1 is SNHLY and CDR2 is FYNNEI. The V segment lost 1 base and the J segment 5 bases; nucleotides outside the gene matches: 12. DNA of the CDR3: TGTGCCAGCAGTGAAGGGCTAGCGGGCCCCACAGGGGAGACCCAGTACTTC. Residues: CASSEGLAGPTGETQYF.

This clonotype was seen only a few times. This chain links TRBV15 with TRBJ1-5, with TRBD1 identical over 10 bases. Germline lookup yields CDR1 LNHNV and CDR2 YYDKDF (reference sequence). V was clipped by 3 bases and J by 3 bases; unmatched bases: 8. The CDR3 runs to 17 residues. CDR3 residues: CATSSVGDRGYNQPQHF. The DNA of the CDR3 is TGTGCCACCAGCAGCGTTGGGGACAGGGGCTACAATCAGCCCCAGCATTTT.

The V and J genes are TRBV24-1 and TRBJ2-1, with TRBD2 matching 7 bases. CDR1 and CDR2 (germline): KGHDR, SFDVKD. The V segment lost 1 base and the J segment 13 bases; nucleotides outside the gene matches: 3. The length of the CDR3 is 12 residues. In DNA, the CDR3 is TGTGCCACCAGTGATTTTGGGGGGGGTCAGTTCTTC. Residues: CATSDFGGGQFF.

This clonotype was counted only a few times. This may be a read error: a much more frequent sequence differs by one nucleotide. The CDR3 region is CASSLWTSGDYNEQFF. As DNA, the CDR3 is TGTGCCAGCAGCCTTTGGACTAGCGGGGATTACAATGAGCAGTTCTTC. The rearrangement joins TRBV11-3 to TRBJ2-1; 12 bases fit TRBD2. This CDR3 contains 16 residues. The V gene end was trimmed by 5 bases and the J gene end by 4 bases; junction bases not matched to a gene: 6. Germline lookup yields CDR1 SGHNT and CDR2 YENEEA.

About this clonotype: Given a much more abundant clone one base away, this may be a read error. The chain has TRBV30 and TRBJ2-5, with 8 bases identical to TRBD2. From germline, CDR1 is GTSNPN and CDR2 SVGIG (reference sequence). With 3 bases clipped from V and 4 bases from J, the junction kept 4 bases outside the gene matches. CDR3 length: 13 amino acids. CDR3 DNA: TGTGCCTGGAGAAGCGGGGGAAGAGAGACCCAGTACTTC. It encodes CAWRSGGRETQYF.

This sequence joins TRBV2 and TRBJ1-1; the D gene is possibly TRBD1 (5 bases). The CDR3 length is 13 residues. The V end was cut by 0 bases, the J end by 7 bases, with 9 bases between. Germline CDR1 reads SNHLY; CDR2 reads FYNNEI. The CDR3 nucleotides are TGTGCCAGCAGTGAAGCGGGGGGGAATGAAGCTTTCTTT. This translates into CASSEAGGNEAFF.

This clonotype has just a few counts. V is TRBV12-3 or TRBV12-4 and J is TRBJ1-6; the match to TRBD1 covers 11 bases. This CDR3 contains 17 residues. J lost 6 bases, V lost 8 bases, and 12 bases had no gene match. The CDR3, as DNA: TGTGCCAGCTCACCACCGGGGACAGGGGGTGGTAATTCACCCCTCCACTTT. Protein: CASSPPGTGGGNSPLHF.

The V call is TRBV19, the J call TRBJ1-5; D unclear. V dropped 7 bases and J dropped 3 bases, with 7 bases sitting between them. The CDR3 consists of 12 residues. Germline-derived CDR1 and CDR2 are LNHDA and SQIVND (reference sequence). Here the CDR3 DNA reads TGTGCCAGTAACAGAAACAATCAGCCCCAGCATTTT. Its translation: CASNRNNQPQHF.

About this clonotype itself: A clone one base away is much larger, so this may be a read error. The chain links TRBV19 to TRBJ2-1, with D possibly matching TRBD2 (6 bases). Germline CDR1 and CDR2: LNHDA and SQIVND (reference sequence). The CDR3 sequence is 15 residues long. CDR3 region: CASSIRDLVYNEQSF. In nucleotides, the CDR3 is TGTGCCAGTAGTATCCGGGACTTAGTGTACAATGAGCAGTCCTTC.

This sequence joins TRBV25-1 and TRBJ2-1, with 9 bases fitting TRBD2. The J segment lost 7 bases and the V segment lost 3 bases, leaving 4 bases of the junction unmatched. CDR1 and CDR2 (germline): MGHDK, SYGVNS. The CDR3 loop spans 14 amino acids. CDR3 in amino acids: CASSEGTSRNEQFF. CDR3 coding DNA: TGTGCCAGCAGTGAGGGGACTAGCCGAAATGAGCAGTTCTTC.

This clonotype has more than one count but fewer than ten. This may arise from a read error, as a much more abundant clone is one base away. The rearrangement links TRBV29-1 to TRBJ1-5; possible D gene TRBD1, 6 bases. This CDR3 is built from 14 residues. In germline, CDR1 is SQVTM, CDR2 ANQGSEA. The V end lost 4 bases, the J end lost 3 bases, and 13 bases lay between the germline ends. In DNA, the CDR3 is TGCAGCGTTGGGGGCAGGGGCTACAATCAGCCCCAGCATTTT. Protein sequence: CSVGGRGYNQPQHF.

This clonotype was found many times. The CDR3 spells CASSLEGTGLGKGQPQHF. CDR3 coding DNA: TGTGCCAGCAGCTTAGAGGGGACAGGGCTGGGGAAAGGGCAGCCCCAGCATTTT. The chain employs TRBV11-3 and TRBJ1-5; TRBD1 agrees at 9 bases. This CDR3 has 18 residues. Germline CDR1 SGHNT, CDR2 YENEEA. V lost 0 bases and J lost 7; bases outside the gene matches: 13.

This clonotype was counted only a few times. The rearrangement uses TRBV18 and TRBJ2-1; either TRBD1 or TRBD2 may supply D (6 bases each). The CDR3 has 14 amino acids. With 2 bases removed from V and 7 bases from J, the gap between germline ends came to 12 bases. Germline-derived CDR1 and CDR2 are KGHSH and LQKENI. For the CDR3, the DNA is TGTGCCAGCTCACCAAGCAGGGGAGGAAATGAGCAGTTCTTC. Its translation: CASSPSRGGNEQFF.

The rearrangement joins TRBV5-1 to TRBJ1-2, with D possibly TRBD1 on 5 matching bases. Germline V gene data show CDR1 as SGHRS and CDR2 as YFSETQ. There are 13 residues in the CDR3. V lost 0 bases and J 7 bases, leaving 10 bases between the germline ends. CDR3 residues: CASSLVTVGGYTF. As DNA, the CDR3 is TGCGCCAGCAGCTTGGTGACAGTAGGTGGCTACACCTTC.

The V gene is TRBV11-3, the J gene TRBJ2-3; D remains unclear. Germline lookup yields CDR1 SGHNT and CDR2 YENEEA. Trimming left V 0 bases short and J 0 bases short, with 4 bases between. The CDR3 is 14 residues long. The CDR3 spells CASSLEGSTDTQYF. DNA for the CDR3: TGTGCCAGCAGCTTAGAGGGCAGCACAGATACGCAGTATTTT.

This clonotype was counted ten times or more. The chain links TRBV2 to TRBJ1-1, with 8 nucleotides matching TRBD1. V was clipped by 6 bases and J by 0 bases; unmatched bases: 6. This CDR3 has 15 residues. Germline-derived CDR1 and CDR2 are SNHLY and FYNNEI. This CDR3 reads CASRGTGAMNTEAFF. The DNA for the CDR3 is TGTGCCAGCAGGGGGACAGGTGCCATGAACACTGAAGCTTTCTTT.